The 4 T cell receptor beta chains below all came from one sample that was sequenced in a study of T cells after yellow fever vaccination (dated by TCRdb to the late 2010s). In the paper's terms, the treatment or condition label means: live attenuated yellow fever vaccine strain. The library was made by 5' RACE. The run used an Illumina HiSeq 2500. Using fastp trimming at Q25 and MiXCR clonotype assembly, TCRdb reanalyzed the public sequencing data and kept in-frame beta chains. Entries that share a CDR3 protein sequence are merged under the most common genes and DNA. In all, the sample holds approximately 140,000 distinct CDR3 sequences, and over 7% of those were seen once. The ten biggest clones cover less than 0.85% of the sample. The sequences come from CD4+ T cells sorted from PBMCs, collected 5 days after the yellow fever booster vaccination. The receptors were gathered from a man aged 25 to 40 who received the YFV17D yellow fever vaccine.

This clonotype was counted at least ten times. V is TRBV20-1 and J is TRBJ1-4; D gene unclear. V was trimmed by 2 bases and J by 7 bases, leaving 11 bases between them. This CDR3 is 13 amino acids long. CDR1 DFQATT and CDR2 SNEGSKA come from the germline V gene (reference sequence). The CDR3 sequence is CSARSVTGEKLFF. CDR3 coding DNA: TGCAGTGCTAGATCGGTTACCGGTGAAAAACTGTTTTTT.

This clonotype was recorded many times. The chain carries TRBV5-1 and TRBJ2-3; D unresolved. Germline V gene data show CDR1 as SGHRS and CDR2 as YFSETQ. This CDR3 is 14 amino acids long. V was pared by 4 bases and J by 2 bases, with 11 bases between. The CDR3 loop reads CASSPGGVTDTQYF. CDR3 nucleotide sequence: TGCGCCAGCAGCCCAGGCGGAGTCACAGATACGCAGTATTTT.

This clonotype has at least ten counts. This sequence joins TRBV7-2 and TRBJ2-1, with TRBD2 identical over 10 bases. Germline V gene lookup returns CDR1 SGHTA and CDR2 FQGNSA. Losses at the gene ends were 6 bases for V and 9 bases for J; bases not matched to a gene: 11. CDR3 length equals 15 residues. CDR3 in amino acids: CASRYQAGGPVEQFF. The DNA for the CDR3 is TGTGCCAGCAGGTATCAAGCGGGAGGGCCCGTTGAGCAGTTCTTC.

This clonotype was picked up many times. The CDR3 coding sequence is TGTGCCAGCAGCCAAGTTCGCGGGACCGGTGGAGATACGCAGTATTTT. This translates into CASSQVRGTGGDTQYF. The rearrangement links TRBV3-1 to TRBJ2-3, with D possibly TRBD2 on 6 matching bases. This CDR3 spans 16 amino acids. V dropped 1 base and J dropped 5 bases, with 16 bases sitting between them. Looked up from germline, CDR1 is LGHDT and CDR2 is YNNKEL (reference sequence).